The sequence of this T cell receptor delta chain was determined in a study of Vδ1+ human thymocytes. Overall study findings and caveats: Thymic TRG and TRD repertoires appeared highly polyclonal, with Gaussian CDR3 length distributions.

Germline CDR1 is TSWWSYY and CDR2 is QGS. V was clipped by 3 bases and J by 0 bases; unmatched bases: 33. The CDR3 spans 26 residues. Extracted RNA was reverse transcribed into cDNA. CDR3 amplicons came from multiplex PCR with pooled V-gene forward and constant-region reverse primers. TCRdb reanalyzed the multiplex PCR reads using CATT. The sample carries 50,000 to 60,000 delta-chain clones, less than 15% recorded once. This clone was picked up a small number of times. Its target is unknown. Input material: Vdelta1+ gamma-delta thymocytes from the thymus. Documented subset: FACS-sorted CD3+ TCRalphabeta- TCRVdelta1+ TCRVdelta2- thymocytes. The source is a girl under three years old who had congenital heart surgery. This chain joins TRDV1 and TRDJ1; 11 bases map to TRDD3. In nucleotides, the CDR3 is TGTGCTCTTGGGGATATCATACCTTCCCCCTCTTTACTGGGGGATATAAGGCCCGAGTACACCGATAAACTCATCTTT. Its protein product is CALGDIIPSPSLLGDIRPEYTDKLIF.